Presented here are 21 T cell receptor beta chains from one specimen sequenced in a study of human T cells and chemical hapten exposure. Time point meaning: patch test 2, 6 weeks after DPC sensitization. Treatment given: therapeutic diphenylcyclopropenone sensitization with weekly scalp DPC. TCRdb re-called the RACE reads through MiXCR, storing one row per CDR3 protein. Of about 85,000 distinct CDR3 sequences listed, around 10% are singletons. Here the sequenced sample was whole blood, taken in connection with sensitization to the hapten diphenylcyclopropenone (DPC). Receptor source: a man aged 18-30 years with alopecia areata. Some clones in this sample may be carry-over from other donors' samples.

The table lists this clonotype with many counts. The genes are TRBV12-3 or TRBV12-4 and TRBJ2-1; D is unresolved. The length of the CDR3 is 12 residues. V was pared by 3 bases and J by 6 bases, with 6 bases between. DNA for the CDR3: TGTGCCAGCAGTTTCGCCGGCAATGAGCAGTTCTTC. Its translation is CASSFAGNEQFF.

This clonotype was seen many times. The CDR3 is CATSDSRAASTDTQYF. In DNA form, the CDR3 reads TGTGCCACCAGTGATTCCCGGGCAGCTAGCACAGATACGCAGTATTTT. V gene TRBV24-1 combines with J gene TRBJ2-3, with D unclear. The ends were cut back, 2 bases at V and 0 bases at J, with 11 bases in the middle. This CDR3 comprises 16 residues. CDR1 is KGHDR and CDR2 is SFDVKD in the germline V gene.

This clonotype was observed a handful of times. The rearrangement uses TRBV9 and TRBJ2-7, with a weak D call TRBD2 (5 bases). V was shortened by 0 bases and J by 0 bases, with 7 bases between the two germline ends. The CDR3 has 14 amino acids. The germline V gene has CDR1 SGDLS and CDR2 YYNGEE. CDR3 nucleotides: TGTGCCAGCAGCGTAGAAGGGAGCTCCTACGAGCAGTACTTC. Residues: CASSVEGSSYEQYF.

The chain links TRBV20-1 to TRBJ1-4; 10 positions agree with TRBD1. V lost 1 base and J lost 7; bases outside the gene matches: 9. The germline gives CDR1 DFQATT, CDR2 SNEGSKA (reference sequence). CDR3 length: 16 residues. CDR3 in DNA: TGCAGTGCTAGAGCCCCCCGGACAGGGGGTCGTGAAAAACTGTTTTTT. Its protein product is CSARAPRTGGREKLFF.

This clonotype was found a few times. The rearrangement links TRBV5-1 to TRBJ1-2; 7 bases are shared with TRBD1. V shed 4 bases, J shed 8 bases, and the junction held 8 bases outside the gene matches. Germline CDR1 SGHRS, CDR2 YFSETQ. CDR3 length equals 13 residues. The CDR3 spells CASSRDSQEGYTF. The CDR3 DNA sequence: TGCGCCAGCAGCCGGGACAGCCAGGAGGGCTACACCTTC.

This clonotype has only a few counts. CDR3 region: CASSAAGEPRNTIYF. In nucleotides, the CDR3 is TGTGCCAGCAGTGCCGCAGGAGAGCCTAGAAACACCATATATTTT. The chain couples TRBV25-1 to TRBJ1-3; D unclear. The CDR3 is 15 residues long. V was trimmed by 4 bases and J by 5 bases, leaving 15 bases between them. Germline lookup yields CDR1 MGHDK and CDR2 SYGVNS.

The chain links TRBV19 to TRBJ1-5; 7 bases are shared with TRBD1. The CDR3 extends over 18 amino acids. The V and J ends lost 0 bases and 4 bases, in that order; junction bases with no gene match: 12. Per germline, CDR1 LNHDA and CDR2 SQIVND (reference sequence). As DNA, the CDR3 is TGTGCCAGTAGTATAGATCTATGGGACAGCTCCTTTAATCAGCCCCAGCATTTT. The encoded protein is CASSIDLWDSSFNQPQHF.

This clonotype appeared a few times. CDR3 region: CASSFYAKTNEKLFF. For the CDR3, the DNA is TGTGCCAGCAGCTTTTACGCAAAGACTAATGAAAAACTGTTTTTT. V usage is TRBV7-8 and J usage is TRBJ1-4, with D unresolved. V was shortened by 3 bases and J by 2 bases, with 10 bases between the two germline ends. The CDR3 consists of 15 residues. Germline loops: CDR1 SGHVS, CDR2 FQNEAQ.

The rearrangement links TRBV25-1 to TRBJ2-3; TRBD1 matches at 8 bases. V shed 4 bases, J shed 3 bases, and the junction held 6 bases outside the gene matches. The CDR3 is made up of 15 amino acids. Per the germline V gene, CDR1 is MGHDK and CDR2 is SYGVNS. CDR3 sequence (DNA): TGTGCCAGCAGTGCGACAGGGGCCCGGACAGATACGCAGTATTTT. Protein product: CASSATGARTDTQYF.

The CDR3 nucleotides are TGTGCCAGCAGCTTAACGACAGGCCTGTACACTGAAGCTTTCTTT. It encodes CASSLTTGLYTEAFF. The rearrangement links TRBV7-6 to TRBJ1-1; a possible D gene is TRBD1 (6 bases). In germline, CDR1 is SGHVS, CDR2 FNYEAQ. V shed 2 bases and J shed 3 bases, with 13 bases lying between them. This CDR3 spans 15 amino acids.

This chain links TRBV28 with TRBJ2-3, with D uncertain. The germline V gene has CDR1 MDHEN and CDR2 SYDVKM. The CDR3 extends over 12 amino acids. V was trimmed by 6 bases and J by 6 bases, leaving 10 bases between them. This CDR3 reads CASSLWGDTQYF. The CDR3 region has the DNA TGTGCCAGCAGCCTCTGGGGTGATACGCAGTATTTT.

This clonotype was observed at least ten times. The genes are TRBV4-1 and TRBJ2-7; no definite D call. The V end was cut by 0 bases, the J end by 7 bases, with 13 bases between. CDR3 length: 14 residues. Germline CDR1 and CDR2: MGHRA and YSYEKL. In DNA, the CDR3 is TGCGCCAGCAGCCAAGATCCGGCAGGCTTGGAGCAGTACTTC. Amino acids: CASSQDPAGLEQYF.

The J gene is TRBJ1-6, the V gene TRBV7-9, with D possibly being TRBD1 (5 bases). The CDR3 is made up of 13 amino acids. V gave up 7 bases and J gave up 9 bases, with 13 bases separating them. Germline CDR1 is SEHNR and CDR2 is FQNEAQ (reference sequence). CDR3 bases: TGTGCCAGCAACTATGGGGCGGGTTCACCCCTCCACTTT. This codes for CASNYGAGSPLHF.

This chain links TRBV4-1 with TRBJ2-5, with D unresolved. Germline V lookup: CDR1 MGHRA, CDR2 YSYEKL. V was clipped by 0 bases and J by 7 bases, with 6 bases between them. The CDR3 is 12 amino acids. CDR3 bases: TGCGCCAGCAGCCAAGAAGGTGGGACCCAGTACTTC. Protein product: CASSQEGGTQYF.

The rearrangement joins TRBV11-2 to TRBJ2-1; unclear D gene. This CDR3 region has 15 residues. The germline V gene has CDR1 SGHAT and CDR2 FQNNGV. The V end lost 3 bases, the J end lost 5 bases, and 14 bases lay between the germline ends. The CDR3 sequence is CASSFGSWVNNEQFF. The CDR3 nucleotides are TGTGCCAGCAGCTTTGGGTCTTGGGTTAACAATGAGCAGTTCTTC.

This clonotype has a count of ten or more. The chain has TRBV27 and TRBJ1-5; possibly TRBD1 for D (6 bases). In germline, CDR1 is MNHEY, CDR2 SMNVEV (reference sequence). This CDR3 is 13 amino acids long. V lost 3 bases to trimming and J lost 4 bases, with 7 bases between them. CDR3: CASSFTGNQPQHF. The CDR3, as DNA: TGTGCCAGCAGTTTTACAGGGAATCAGCCCCAGCATTTT.

This clonotype came up a few times. V is TRBV12-3 or TRBV12-4 and J is TRBJ2-2; 7 bases agree with TRBD1. J gave up 8 bases and V 5 bases, and 8 bases lay outside the gene matches. The CDR3 extends over 14 amino acids. CDR3 bases: TGTGCCAGCAGTCGACAGGGCGTGTCGGGGGAGCTGTTTTTT. Residues: CASSRQGVSGELFF.

The CDR3 DNA follows: TGCAGCGTTCCAAGGGAGACCGGGGAGCTGTTTTTT. Protein product: CSVPRETGELFF. The V and J genes are TRBV29-1 and TRBJ2-2, with D possibly matching TRBD2 (5 bases). Germline V gives CDR1 SQVTM, CDR2 ANQGSEA. Between the trimmed V and J ends, which lost 5 bases and 5 bases, there was a span of 9 bases. The CDR3 is 12 amino acids.

The chain uses TRBV5-1 and TRBJ2-1, with 9 bases fitting TRBD2. With 1 base clipped from V and 3 bases from J, the junction kept 2 bases outside the gene matches. Per germline, CDR1 SGHRS and CDR2 YFSETQ. The CDR3 spans 15 residues. The CDR3 DNA follows: TGCGCCAGCAGCTTGACGACTAGCGGCTACAATGAGCAGTTCTTC. Protein product: CASSLTTSGYNEQFF.

V is TRBV19 and J is TRBJ1-1; no clear D gene. The CDR3 spans 12 residues. Trimming shortened V by 7 bases and J by 1 base, and 7 bases separated the two germline ends. In germline, CDR1 is LNHDA, CDR2 SQIVND (reference sequence). The CDR3 loop is CASKEQNTEAFF. Here the CDR3 DNA reads TGTGCCAGTAAGGAGCAGAACACTGAAGCTTTCTTT.

The chain has TRBV7-2 and TRBJ2-1, with 12 positions matching TRBD2. Trimming cost V 4 bases and J 6 bases; bases outside gene matches: 4. This CDR3 is 15 amino acids long. CDR1 and CDR2 (germline): SGHTA, FQGNSA. The CDR3 here is CASSSTSGGINEQFF. As DNA, the CDR3 is TGTGCCAGCAGCTCGACTAGCGGGGGAATCAATGAGCAGTTCTTC.